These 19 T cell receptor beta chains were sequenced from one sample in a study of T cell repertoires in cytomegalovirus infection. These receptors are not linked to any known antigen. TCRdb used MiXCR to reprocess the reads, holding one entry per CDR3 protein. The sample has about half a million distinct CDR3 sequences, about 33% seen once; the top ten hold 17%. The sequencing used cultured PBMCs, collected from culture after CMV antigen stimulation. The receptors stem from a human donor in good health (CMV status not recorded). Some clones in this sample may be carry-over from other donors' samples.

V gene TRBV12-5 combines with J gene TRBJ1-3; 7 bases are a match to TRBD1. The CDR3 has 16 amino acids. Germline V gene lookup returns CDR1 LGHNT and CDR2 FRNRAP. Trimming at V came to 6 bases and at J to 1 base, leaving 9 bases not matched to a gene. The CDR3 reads CASGPQGVRSGNTIYF. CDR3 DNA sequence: TGTGCTAGTGGACCCCAGGGGGTTCGTTCTGGAAACACCATATATTTT.

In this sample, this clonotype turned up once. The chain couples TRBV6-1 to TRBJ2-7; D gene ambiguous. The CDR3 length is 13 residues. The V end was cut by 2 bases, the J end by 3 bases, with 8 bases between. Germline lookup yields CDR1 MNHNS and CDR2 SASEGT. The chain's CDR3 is CASSEYYSYEQYV. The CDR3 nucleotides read TGTGCCAGCAGTGAATATTACAGCTACGAGCAGTACGTC.

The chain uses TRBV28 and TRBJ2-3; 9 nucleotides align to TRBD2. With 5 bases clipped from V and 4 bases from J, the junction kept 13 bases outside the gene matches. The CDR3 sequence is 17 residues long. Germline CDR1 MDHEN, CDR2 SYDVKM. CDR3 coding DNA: TGTGCCAGCAGTCCACTAGGGGGTAGCGGGAGATCAGATACGCAGTATTTT. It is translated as CASSPLGGSGRSDTQYF.

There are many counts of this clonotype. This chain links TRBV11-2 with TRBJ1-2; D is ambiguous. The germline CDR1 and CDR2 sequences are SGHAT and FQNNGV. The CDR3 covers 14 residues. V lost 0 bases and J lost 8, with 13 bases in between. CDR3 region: CASSLERSSEGYTF. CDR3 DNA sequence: TGTGCCAGCAGCTTAGAAAGATCGTCGGAGGGCTACACCTTC.

In nucleotides, the CDR3 is TGTGCCAGCAGCCCAGGACTAGCGGGAGCGAGGGGAGATACGCAGTATTTT. Its translation is CASSPGLAGARGDTQYF. The chain couples TRBV7-9 to TRBJ2-3; 13 nucleotides align to TRBD2. Germline CDR1 is SEHNR and CDR2 is FQNEAQ (reference sequence). The length of the CDR3 is 17 residues. With V trimmed by 5 bases and J by 5 bases, 10 bases remained unmatched.

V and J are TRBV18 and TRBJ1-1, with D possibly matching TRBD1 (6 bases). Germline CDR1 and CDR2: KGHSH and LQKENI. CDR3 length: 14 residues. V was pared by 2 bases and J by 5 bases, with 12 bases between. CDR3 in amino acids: CASSPSGARTEAFF. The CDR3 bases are TGTGCCAGCTCACCATCAGGGGCGAGGACTGAAGCTTTCTTT.

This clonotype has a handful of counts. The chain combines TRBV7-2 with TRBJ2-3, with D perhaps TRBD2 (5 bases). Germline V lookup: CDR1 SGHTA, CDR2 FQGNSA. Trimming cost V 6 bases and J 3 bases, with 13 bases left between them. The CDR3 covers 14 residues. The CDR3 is CASSIGSGTDTQYF. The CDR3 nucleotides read TGTGCCAGCAGTATCGGTTCGGGAACAGATACGCAGTATTTT.

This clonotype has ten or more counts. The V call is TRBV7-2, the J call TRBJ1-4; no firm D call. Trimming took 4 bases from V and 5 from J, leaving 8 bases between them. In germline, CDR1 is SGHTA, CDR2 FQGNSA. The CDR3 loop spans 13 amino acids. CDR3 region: CASSSSLNEKLFF. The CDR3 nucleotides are TGTGCCAGCAGCTCGTCCCTCAATGAAAAACTGTTTTTT.

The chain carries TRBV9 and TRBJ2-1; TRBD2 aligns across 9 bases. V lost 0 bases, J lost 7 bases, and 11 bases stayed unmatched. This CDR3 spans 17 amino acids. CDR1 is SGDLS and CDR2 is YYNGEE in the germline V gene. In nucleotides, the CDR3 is TGTGCCAGCAGCGTAGATGGGTTAGCGGGAGTGAGAAATGAGCAGTTCTTC. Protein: CASSVDGLAGVRNEQFF.

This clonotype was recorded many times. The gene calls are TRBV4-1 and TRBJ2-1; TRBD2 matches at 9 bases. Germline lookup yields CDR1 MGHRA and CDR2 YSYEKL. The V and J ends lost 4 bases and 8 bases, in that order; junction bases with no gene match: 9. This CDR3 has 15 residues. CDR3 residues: CASSPSGGRVYEQFF. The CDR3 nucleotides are TGCGCCAGCAGCCCCTCGGGCGGGAGGGTCTATGAGCAGTTCTTC.

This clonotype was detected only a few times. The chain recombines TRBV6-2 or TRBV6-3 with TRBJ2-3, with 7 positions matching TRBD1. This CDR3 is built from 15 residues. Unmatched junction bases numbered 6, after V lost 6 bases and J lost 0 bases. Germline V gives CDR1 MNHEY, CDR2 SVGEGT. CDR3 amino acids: CASSHETGSTDTQYF. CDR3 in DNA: TGTGCCAGCAGCCACGAGACAGGGAGCACAGATACGCAGTATTTT.

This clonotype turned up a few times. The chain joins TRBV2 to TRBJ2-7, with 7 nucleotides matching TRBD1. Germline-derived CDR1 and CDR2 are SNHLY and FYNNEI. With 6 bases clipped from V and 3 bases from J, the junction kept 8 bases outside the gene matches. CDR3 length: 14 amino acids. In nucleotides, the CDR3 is TGTGCCAGCAGGCCGGGACAGACCTACTACGAGCAGTACTTC. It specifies CASRPGQTYYEQYF.

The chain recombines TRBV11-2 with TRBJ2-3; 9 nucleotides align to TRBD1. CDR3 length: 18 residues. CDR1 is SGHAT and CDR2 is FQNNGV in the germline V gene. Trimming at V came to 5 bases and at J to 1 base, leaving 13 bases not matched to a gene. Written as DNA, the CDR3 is TGTGCCAGCAGCCCTAACAGGGGGCCTGGGACTGGCACAGATACGCAGTATTTT. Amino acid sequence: CASSPNRGPGTGTDTQYF.

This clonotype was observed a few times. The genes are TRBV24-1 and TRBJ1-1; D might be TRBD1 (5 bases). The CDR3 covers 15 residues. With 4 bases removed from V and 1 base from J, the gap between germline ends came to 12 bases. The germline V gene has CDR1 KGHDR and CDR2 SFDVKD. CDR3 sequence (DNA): TGTGCCACCAGTGACCCCAGGGAGGGGAACACTGAAGCTTTCTTT. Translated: CATSDPREGNTEAFF.

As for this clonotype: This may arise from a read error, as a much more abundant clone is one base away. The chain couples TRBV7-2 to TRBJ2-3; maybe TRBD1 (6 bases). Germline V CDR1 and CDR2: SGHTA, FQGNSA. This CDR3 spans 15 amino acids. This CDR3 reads CASSQQGSRTDTRYF. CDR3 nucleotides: TGTGCCAGCAGCCAACAGGGTAGTAGGACAGATACGCGGTATTTT.

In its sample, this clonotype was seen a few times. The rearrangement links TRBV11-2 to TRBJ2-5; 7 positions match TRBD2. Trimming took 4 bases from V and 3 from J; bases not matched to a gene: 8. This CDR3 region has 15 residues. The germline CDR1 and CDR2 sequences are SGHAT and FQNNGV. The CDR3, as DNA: TGTGCCAGCAGCTACCCTGGGGGGGGGAAAGAGACCCAGTACTTC. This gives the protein CASSYPGGGKETQYF.

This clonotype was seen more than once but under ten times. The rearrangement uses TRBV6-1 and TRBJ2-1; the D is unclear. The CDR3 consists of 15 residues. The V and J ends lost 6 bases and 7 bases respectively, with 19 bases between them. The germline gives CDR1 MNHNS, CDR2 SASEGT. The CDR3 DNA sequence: TGTGCCAGCAGAAGGAAGGCGTTCTCGGAAAATGAGCAGTTCTTC. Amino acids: CASRRKAFSENEQFF.

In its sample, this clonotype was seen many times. The CDR3 loop reads CASSSPGTLGAYNSPLHF. For the CDR3, the DNA is TGTGCCAGCAGCTCCCCTGGTACTCTGGGCGCCTATAATTCACCCCTCCACTTT. This sequence joins TRBV7-2 and TRBJ1-6; D gene unclear. V lost 4 bases, J lost 2 bases, and 18 bases lay in between. CDR3 size: 18 residues. In germline, CDR1 is SGHTA, CDR2 FQGNSA.

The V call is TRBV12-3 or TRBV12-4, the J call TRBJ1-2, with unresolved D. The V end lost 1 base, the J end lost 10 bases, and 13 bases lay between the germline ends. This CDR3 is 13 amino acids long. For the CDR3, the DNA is TGTGCCAGCAGTTTAGGCGGTCCGATTGACTACACCTTC. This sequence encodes CASSLGGPIDYTF.